These 18 T cell receptor beta chains share one sample of origin, sequenced in a study of blood T cell repertoires in COVID-19. The repertoire was sequenced with immunoSEQ multiplex PCR; TCRdb's copy has only in-frame clones and lacks some. Seen here are approximately 230,000 clones, 85% to 90% observed once, and the top ten hold about a sixth. Sequenced sample: PBMCs or T cells enriched from blood (not recorded which). These receptors were collected from a man aged 18 to 29 who had recovered from COVID-19.

The chain has TRBV10-3 and TRBJ2-7; perhaps TRBD2 as D (6 bases). This CDR3 region has 15 residues. V was shortened by 0 bases and J by 2 bases, with 11 bases between the two germline ends. Germline-derived CDR1 and CDR2 are ENHRY and SYGVKD. CDR3 DNA sequence: TGTGCCATCAGTGAGTCGGGCGGGAAGGCCTACGAGCAGTACTTC. Translating it yields CAISESGGKAYEQYF.

The rearrangement uses TRBV28 and TRBJ1-5; maybe TRBD1 (5 bases). The CDR3 totals 15 residues. CDR1 is MDHEN and CDR2 is SYDVKM in the germline V gene. The V end was cut by 3 bases, the J end by 6 bases, with 15 bases between. Here the CDR3 DNA reads TGTGCCAGCAGTTTCAGGGTTTTCGTCGGTCAGCCCCAGCATTTT. Amino acid sequence: CASSFRVFVGQPQHF.

V gene TRBV27 combines with J gene TRBJ2-2, with 8 bases aligning to TRBD2. Unmatched junction bases numbered 2, after V lost 8 bases and J lost 0 bases. Germline CDR1 reads MNHEY; CDR2 reads SMNVEV (reference sequence). There are 14 residues in the CDR3. DNA of the CDR3: TGTGCCAGCCGACTAGCGACGAACACCGGGGAGCTGTTTTTT. Its translation is CASRLATNTGELFF.

This sequence joins TRBV5-1 and TRBJ2-7; 8 nucleotides agree with TRBD1. This CDR3 is 13 amino acids long. V dropped 4 bases and J dropped 7; count of bases not matched to a gene: 7. Germline CDR1 SGHRS, CDR2 YFSETQ. CDR3 protein: CASSRGQGGEQYF. For the CDR3, the DNA is TGCGCCAGCAGCCGAGGACAGGGCGGGGAGCAGTACTTC. The full variable domain, with the rest looked up from reference TRBV5-1 and TRBJ2-7, is KAGVTQTPRYLIKTRGQQVTLSCSPISGHRSVSWYQQTPGQGLQFLFEYFSETQRNKGNFPGRFSGRQFSNSRSEMNVSTLELGDSALYLCASSRGQGGEQYFGPGTRLTVT.

This clone was picked up one time. J is TRBJ2-7 and V is TRBV5-4; 8 nucleotides align to TRBD2. The CDR3 runs 15 residues. Unmatched junction bases numbered 10, after V lost 4 bases and J lost 4 bases. The germline V gene encodes CDR1 SGHNT and CDR2 YYREEE (reference sequence). The CDR3 region has the DNA TGTGCCAGCAGCCCGGACCCGGGAGGGCCATACGAGCAGTACTTC. Its protein product is CASSPDPGGPYEQYF.

The sample holds one count of this clone. The DNA of the CDR3 is TGCGCCAGCAGCCCGGGCGGGGATTCACCCCTCCACTTT. It specifies CASSPGGDSPLHF. The chain recombines TRBV5-1 with TRBJ1-6; D not certain. With 4 bases removed from V and 8 bases from J, the gap between germline ends came to 10 bases. The CDR3 is 13 residues long. The germline gives CDR1 SGHRS, CDR2 YFSETQ. Using reference TRBV5-1 and TRBJ1-6 for the parts outside the CDR3, the full variable domain is KAGVTQTPRYLIKTRGQQVTLSCSPISGHRSVSWYQQTPGQGLQFLFEYFSETQRNKGNFPGRFSGRQFSNSRSEMNVSTLELGDSALYLCASSPGGDSPLHFGNGTRLTVT.

In this sample, this clone turned up a few times. The genes are TRBV19 and TRBJ1-5; D is undetermined. Germline assignment: CDR1 LNHDA and CDR2 SQIVND (reference sequence). V was trimmed by 3 bases and J by 7 bases, leaving 13 bases between them. The CDR3 is made up of 14 amino acids. As DNA, the CDR3 is TGTGCCAGTAGTATCCTTCTCGTCTCCCAGCCCCAGCATTTT. Translated, it gives CASSILLVSQPQHF.

This chain connects TRBV7-2 to TRBJ2-1, with 12 nucleotides matching TRBD2. V gave up 11 bases and J gave up 10 bases; unmatched junction bases: 12. Germline assignment: CDR1 SGHTA and CDR2 FQGNSA. CDR3 size: 14 residues. For the CDR3, the DNA is TGTGCCTCCAGCGGGCTAGCGGGAGGGGCCGAGCAGTTCTTC. Translation: CASSGLAGGAEQFF.

This clone occurred once. CDR3 sequence (DNA): TGTGCCACCAGCAGGCTAGCGGCACAAGAGACCCAGTACTTC. Translated, it gives CATSRLAAQETQYF. The genes are TRBV15 and TRBJ2-5; 7 positions agree with TRBD2. With V trimmed by 3 bases and J by 2 bases, 3 bases remained unmatched. The CDR3 sequence is 14 residues long. Per germline, CDR1 LNHNV and CDR2 YYDKDF (reference sequence).

The chain carries TRBV3-1 (or the pseudogene TRBV3-2) and TRBJ1-4; possibly TRBD1 for D (5 bases). Trimming took off 0 bases at V and 13 bases at J, with 18 bases between the two ends. CDR3 length: 15 residues. Germline values: CDR1 LGHDT, CDR2 YNNKEL (reference sequence). CDR3 nucleotides: TGTGCCAGCAGCCAAGATGGGGCCCCACAGAGTAGACTGTTTTTT. It is translated as CASSQDGAPQSRLFF.

This clone was observed a few times. The gene calls are TRBV21-1 and TRBJ2-1; no DNA check was done on the table's D call, TRBD1. TRBV21-1 is designated a pseudogene. The length of the CDR3 is 13 residues. The CDR3 reads CASSKTGANEQFF. For the CDR3, the DNA is TGTGCCAGCAGCAAAACAGGCGCCAATGAGCAGTTCTTC.

The chain uses TRBV4-1 and TRBJ2-4, with 8 bases aligning to TRBD1. Trimming took 2 bases from V and 12 from J; bases not matched to a gene: 9. Germline CDR1 MGHRA, CDR2 YSYEKL. The CDR3 length is 14 residues. The CDR3 here is CASSQPGQAPSQYF. The CDR3 region has the DNA TGCGCCAGCAGCCAACCGGGACAGGCCCCCTCTCAGTACTTC.

The V gene is TRBV6-5, the J gene TRBJ2-3, with 8 bases fitting TRBD2. The CDR3 consists of 15 residues. Germline CDR1 MNHEY, CDR2 SVGAGI. The V gene end was trimmed by 6 bases and the J gene end by 1 base; junction bases not matched to a gene: 6. Here the CDR3 reads CASRIDSGGTDTQYF. The CDR3 DNA reads as TGTGCCAGCAGGATAGATAGCGGGGGCACAGATACGCAGTATTTT.

The chain's CDR3 is CASSQVAARGTQETQYF. The DNA for the CDR3 is TGTGCCAGCAGCCAAGTGGCTGCTCGGGGGACCCAAGAGACCCAGTACTTC. The chain is built from TRBV4-2 and TRBJ2-5; tentative D call: TRBD2 (6 bases). The CDR3 sequence is 17 residues long. Germline-derived CDR1 and CDR2 are LGHNA and YNFKEQ. V shed 1 base and J shed 1 base, with 16 bases lying between them.

This clone has only a few counts. The V call is TRBV18, the J call TRBJ1-5; D not certain. The CDR3 totals 17 residues. V was cut by 5 bases and J by 0 bases, with 17 bases left in between. Germline V CDR1 and CDR2: KGHSH, LQKENI. Here the CDR3 reads CASSAARIGYSNQPQHF. The CDR3 DNA sequence: TGTGCCAGCTCAGCAGCGAGGATTGGTTATAGCAATCAGCCCCAGCATTTT.

The rearrangement links TRBV6-5 to TRBJ2-7; perhaps TRBD2 as D (6 bases). Trimming shortened V by 8 bases and J by 7 bases, and 24 bases separated the two germline ends. Per germline, CDR1 MNHEY and CDR2 SVGAGI. This CDR3 has 15 residues. The CDR3 loop reads CASVPTSRSSVEQYF. The CDR3 nucleotides are TGTGCCAGCGTTCCCACTAGCCGGTCATCTGTGGAGCAGTACTTC.

The chain employs TRBV25-1 and TRBJ1-3; D not resolved. This CDR3 spans 15 amino acids. From germline, CDR1 is MGHDK and CDR2 SYGVNS. Trimming left V 5 bases short and J 1 base short, with 12 bases between. CDR3 bases: TGTGCCAGCAGTCCCCCAGGCTCATCTGGAAACACCATATATTTT. This translates into CASSPPGSSGNTIYF.

The rearrangement uses TRBV13 and TRBJ2-5, with 13 bases aligning to TRBD2. The CDR3 extends over 18 amino acids. V shed 5 bases and J 0 bases; nucleotides not matched to a gene: 9. From germline, CDR1 is PRHDT and CDR2 FYEKMQ (reference sequence). This CDR3 is CASSGGLAGLKYQETQYF. CDR3 bases: TGTGCCAGCAGCGGGGGACTAGCGGGGCTTAAGTACCAAGAGACCCAGTACTTC.